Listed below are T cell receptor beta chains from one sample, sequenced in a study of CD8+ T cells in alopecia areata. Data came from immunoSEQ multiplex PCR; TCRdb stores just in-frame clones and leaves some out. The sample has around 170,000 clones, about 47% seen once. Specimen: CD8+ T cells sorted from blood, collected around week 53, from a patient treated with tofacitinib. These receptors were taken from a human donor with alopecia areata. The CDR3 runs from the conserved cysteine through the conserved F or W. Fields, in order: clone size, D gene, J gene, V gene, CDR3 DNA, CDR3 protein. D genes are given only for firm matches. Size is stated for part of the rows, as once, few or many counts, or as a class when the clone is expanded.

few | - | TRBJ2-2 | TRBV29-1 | TGCAGCGTCGGGGGAGGCGCGAACACCGGGGAGCTGTTTTTT | CSVGGGANTGELFF
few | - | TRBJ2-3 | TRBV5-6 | TGTGCCAGCAGCAGGTCCGGGACTTACACAGATACGCAGTATTTT | CASSRSGTYTDTQYF
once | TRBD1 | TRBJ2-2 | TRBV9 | TGTGCCAGCAGCCCGACAGGGGGCCGCACCGGGGAGCTGTTTTTT | CASSPTGGRTGELFF
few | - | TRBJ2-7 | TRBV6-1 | TGTGCCAGCACCCGGGACTTACCCTCCTACGAGCAGTACTTC | CASTRDLPSYEQYF
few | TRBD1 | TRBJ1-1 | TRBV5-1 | TGCGCCAGCAGATCCACACAGGGGACAAACACTGAAGCTTTCTTT | CASRSTQGTNTEAFF
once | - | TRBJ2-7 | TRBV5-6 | TGTGCCAGCAGCGCGGACAGCCCGAATTGGGAGCAGTACTTC | CASSADSPNWEQYF
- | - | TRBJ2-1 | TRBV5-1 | TGCGCCAGCAGCACCCCGACGCCTGAGCAGTTCTTC | CASSTPTPEQFF
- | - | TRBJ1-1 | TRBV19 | TGTGCCAGTCGCCCCCTTGAAGCTTTCTTT | CASRPLEAFF
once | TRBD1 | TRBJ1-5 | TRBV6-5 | TGTGCCAGCAGTCCTGACAGGGGAGAGAATCAGCCCCAGCATTTT | CASSPDRGENQPQHF
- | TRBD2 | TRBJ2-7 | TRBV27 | TGTGCCAGCTGGGCCCGAGGCGGGGGCTCCTACGAGCAGTACTTC | CASWARGGGSYEQYF
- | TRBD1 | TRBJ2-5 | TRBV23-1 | TGCGCCAGCAGTTTAGAGGACAGGGGTCGGGAGACCCAGTACTTC | CASSLEDRGRETQYF
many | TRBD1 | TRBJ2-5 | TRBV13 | TGTGCCAGCAGCAACGACAGGGAGATGGAGACCCAGTACTTC | CASSNDREMETQYF
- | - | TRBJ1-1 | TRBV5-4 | TGTGCCAGCAGCTTTGGGGAATATCTGGCTGAGGCTTTCTTT | CASSFGEYLAEAFF
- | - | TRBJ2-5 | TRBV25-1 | TGTGCCAGCAGTGAATGGGGGGCAGGGGGGATGGAGACCCAGTACTTC | CASSEWGAGGMETQYF
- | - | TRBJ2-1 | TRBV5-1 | TGCGCCAGCAGCTTGGGACTCCCCAATGAGCAGTTCTTC | CASSLGLPNEQFF
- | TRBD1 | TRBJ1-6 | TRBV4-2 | TGTGCCAGCAGCCAAGGGGGACAGGGAAGTAATTCACCCCTCCACTTT | CASSQGGQGSNSPLHF
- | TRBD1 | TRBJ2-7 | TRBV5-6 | TGTGCCAGCAGCTGGCTCGGGACAGCCTCCTACGAGCAGTACTTC | CASSWLGTASYEQYF
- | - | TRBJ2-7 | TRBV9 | TGTGCCAGCAGCGTAGTTAGCGGCTCCTACGAGCAGTACTTC | CASSVVSGSYEQYF
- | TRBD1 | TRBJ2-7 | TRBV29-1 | TGCAGCGTTCGGACAGGGGAGTCCTACGAGCAGTACTTC | CSVRTGESYEQYF
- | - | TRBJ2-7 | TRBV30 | TGTGCCTGGAGTGTACTCGGCAGGGACGAGCAGTACTTC | CAWSVLGRDEQYF
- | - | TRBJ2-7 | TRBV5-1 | TGCGCCAGCAGTCAGAAGTGGGAAGGCTCCTACGAGCAGTACTTC | CASSQKWEGSYEQYF
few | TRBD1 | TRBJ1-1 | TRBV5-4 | TGTGCCAGCAGCCGTCCCGGGACAGGGGACATCACTGAAGCTTTCTTT | CASSRPGTGDITEAFF
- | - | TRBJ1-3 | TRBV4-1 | TGCGCCAGCAGCCAGGGGAGGAACACCATATATTTT | CASSQGRNTIYF
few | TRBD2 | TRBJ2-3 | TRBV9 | TGTGCCAGCAGTTTCCACGGGACTAGCGGGGGGGCCGGGGATACGCAGTATTTT | CASSFHGTSGGAGDTQYF
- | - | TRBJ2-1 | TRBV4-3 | TGCGCCAGCAGCCAAGGCCAGGGAGTTATGGATGAGCAGTTCTTC | CASSQGQGVMDEQFF
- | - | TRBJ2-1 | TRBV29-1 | TGCAGCGTGGCGGGCAATGAGCAGTTCTTC | CSVAGNEQFF
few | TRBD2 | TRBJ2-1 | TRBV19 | TGTGCCACCCTAGCGGGGGGGCGGAATGAGCAGTTCTTC | CATLAGGRNEQFF
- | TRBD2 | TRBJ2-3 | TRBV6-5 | TGTGCCAGTCATAGCGGGGGGAGCACAGATACGCAGTATTTT | CASHSGGSTDTQYF
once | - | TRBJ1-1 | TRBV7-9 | TGTGCCACCACGGGGACTGAAGCTTTCTTT | CATTGTEAFF
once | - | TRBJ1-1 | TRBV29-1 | TGCAGCGTGATGGGACGGATGAACACTGAAGCTTTCTTT | CSVMGRMNTEAFF
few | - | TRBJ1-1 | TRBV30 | TGTGCCTGCCATGGGGGAAGGACTGAAGCTTTCTTT | CACHGGRTEAFF
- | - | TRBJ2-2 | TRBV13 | TGTGCCAGCAGCTTAGATGGGGAGCTGTTTTTT | CASSLDGELFF
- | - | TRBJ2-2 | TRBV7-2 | TGTGCCAGCAGCTTAGTAGCTGTGAACACCGGGGAGCTGTTTTTT | CASSLVAVNTGELFF
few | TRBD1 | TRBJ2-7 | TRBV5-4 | TGTGCCAGCAGCACCGGGACAGGGAGCTACGAGCAGTACTTC | CASSTGTGSYEQYF
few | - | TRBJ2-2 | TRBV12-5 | TGTGCTAGTGGTTTGGTATTGGGGGGATTGGACACCGGGGAGCTGTTTTTT | CASGLVLGGLDTGELFF
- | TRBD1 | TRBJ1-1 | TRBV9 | TGTGCCAGCAGCGGGTCGGACAGGGCGAACACTGAAGCTTTCTTT | CASSGSDRANTEAFF
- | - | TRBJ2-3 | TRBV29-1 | TGCAGCGTTGGCAATAAAGATACGCAGTATTTT | CSVGNKDTQYF
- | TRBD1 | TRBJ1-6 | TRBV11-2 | TGTGCCAGCAGCTTCCGGGGGACAGGGTTTTCCCTCCACTTT | CASSFRGTGFSLHF
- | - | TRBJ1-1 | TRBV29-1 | TGCAGCGTTGGACCCAGTTTGAACACTGAAGCTTTCTTT | CSVGPSLNTEAFF
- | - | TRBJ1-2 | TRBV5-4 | TGTGCCAGCAGCGACGGCTATGGCTACACCTTC | CASSDGYGYTF
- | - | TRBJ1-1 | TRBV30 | TGTGCCTGGAGTATCCAGAACACTGAAGCTTTCTTT | CAWSIQNTEAFF
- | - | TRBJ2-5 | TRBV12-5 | TGTGCTAGTGGTACGCCTATGCCAGAGACCCAGTACTTC | CASGTPMPETQYF
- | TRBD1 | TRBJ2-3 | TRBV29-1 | TGCAGCGTTGAAGCGGGACAGAGCACAGATACGCAGTATTTT | CSVEAGQSTDTQYF
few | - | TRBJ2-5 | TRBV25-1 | TGTGCCAGCAGTGACCCCGGGACGGAGAAGGTGACCCAGTACTTC | CASSDPGTEKVTQYF
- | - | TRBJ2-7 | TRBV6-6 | TGTGCCAGCAGACCCAAGGACACTGGCTACGAGCAGTACTTC | CASRPKDTGYEQYF
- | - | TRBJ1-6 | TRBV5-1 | TGCGCCAGCAGCTTGGGGATCGGAGGGGGAGGATCACCCCTCCACTTT | CASSLGIGGGGSPLHF
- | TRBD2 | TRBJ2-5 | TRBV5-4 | TGTGCCAGCAGCTTGGGGAGGAGCGGGGGCTGGGAGACCCAGTACTTC | CASSLGRSGGWETQYF
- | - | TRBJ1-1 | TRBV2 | TGTGCCAGCAGCGTCAGGACGATGAACACTGAAGCTTTCTTT | CASSVRTMNTEAFF
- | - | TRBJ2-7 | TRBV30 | TGTGCCTGGAGTTGGAACTACGAGCAGTACTTC | CAWSWNYEQYF